A selection of T cell receptor beta chains follows, all from one sample in a study of T cells in localized non-small cell lung cancer. Sequencing was performed with immunoSEQ multiplex PCR; in TCRdb, only in-frame clones are kept and a portion is missing. The data show roughly 40,000 clones, roughly 86% seen once. This specimen was peripheral blood, taken before any cancer treatment. These receptors all stem from a man between 18 and 49 years old with stage I lung adenocarcinoma. Both conserved end residues are part of each CDR3. A D gene is named only where the DNA matches it firmly. Size is omitted from some rows. Given values are once, few, many or a class for expanded clones.

j_call: TRBJ2-2
d_call: -
v_call: TRBV7-3
clone_size: -
cdr3_aa: CASSLNTGELFF
cdr3_nt: TGTGCCAGCAGCTTGAACACCGGGGAGCTGTTTTTT

j_call: TRBJ2-2
d_call: TRBD1
v_call: TRBV7-7
clone_size: -
cdr3_aa: CASSPGTGPNTGELFF
cdr3_nt: TGTGCCAGCTCCCCCGGGACAGGCCCGAACACCGGGGAGCTGTTTTTT

j_call: TRBJ1-5
d_call: TRBD1
v_call: TRBV19
clone_size: -
cdr3_aa: CASSPDRGLNQPQHF
cdr3_nt: TGTGCCAGTAGTCCTGACAGGGGGCTCAATCAGCCCCAGCATTTT

j_call: TRBJ1-2
d_call: -
v_call: TRBV6-5
clone_size: -
cdr3_aa: CASSRKNYGYTF
cdr3_nt: TGTGCCAGCAGTCGGAAAAACTATGGCTACACCTTC

j_call: TRBJ2-1
d_call: -
v_call: TRBV7-2
clone_size: -
cdr3_aa: CASSLSYRVGNEQFF
cdr3_nt: TGTGCCAGCAGCTTATCGTACAGGGTAGGGAATGAGCAGTTCTTC

j_call: TRBJ2-7
d_call: -
v_call: TRBV5-1
clone_size: -
cdr3_aa: CASSLEAAKLYEQYF
cdr3_nt: TGCGCCAGCAGCTTGGAGGCAGCGAAACTATACGAGCAGTACTTC

j_call: TRBJ2-7
d_call: -
v_call: TRBV7-9
clone_size: once
cdr3_aa: CASSLTESSYEQYF
cdr3_nt: TGTGCCAGCAGCTTGACCGAAAGCTCCTACGAGCAGTACTTC

j_call: TRBJ1-1
d_call: -
v_call: TRBV5-6
clone_size: -
cdr3_aa: CASSQINTEAFF
cdr3_nt: TGTGCCAGCAGCCAGATCAACACTGAAGCTTTCTTT

j_call: TRBJ2-4
d_call: -
v_call: TRBV7-9
clone_size: -
cdr3_aa: CASSWFQGGGDIQYF
cdr3_nt: TGTGCCAGCAGCTGGTTCCAGGGGGGCGGCGACATTCAGTACTTC

j_call: TRBJ1-2
d_call: -
v_call: TRBV19
clone_size: few
cdr3_aa: CASSIDRQHYGYTF
cdr3_nt: TGTGCCAGTAGTATAGATCGGCAGCACTATGGCTACACCTTC

j_call: TRBJ1-3
d_call: TRBD1
v_call: TRBV7-2
clone_size: -
cdr3_aa: CASSQRTGGAGNTIYF
cdr3_nt: TGTGCCAGCAGCCAAAGGACAGGGGGCGCGGGAAACACCATATATTTT

j_call: TRBJ2-7
d_call: -
v_call: TRBV7-2
clone_size: -
cdr3_aa: CASSFITASYEQYF
cdr3_nt: TGTGCCAGCAGCTTCATAACGGCCTCCTACGAGCAGTACTTC

j_call: TRBJ2-4
d_call: -
v_call: TRBV5-1
clone_size: -
cdr3_aa: CASSTAVGQLNIQYF
cdr3_nt: TGCGCCAGCAGCACTGCCGTGGGGCAGCTCAACATTCAGTACTTC

j_call: TRBJ2-1
d_call: -
v_call: TRBV7-8
clone_size: few
cdr3_aa: CASSPRWDEYNEQFF
cdr3_nt: TGTGCCAGCAGTCCCCGGTGGGACGAATACAATGAGCAGTTCTTC

j_call: TRBJ2-7
d_call: -
v_call: TRBV27
clone_size: -
cdr3_aa: CASSLRDNSYEQYF
cdr3_nt: TGTGCCAGCAGTTTACGGGACAACTCCTACGAGCAGTACTTC

j_call: TRBJ1-2
d_call: -
v_call: TRBV7-2
clone_size: -
cdr3_aa: CASSLWFESPYGYTF
cdr3_nt: TGTGCCAGCAGCTTATGGTTCGAGTCTCCCTATGGCTACACCTTC

j_call: TRBJ2-3
d_call: TRBD2
v_call: TRBV5-1
clone_size: -
cdr3_aa: CASSRVAGHTDTQYF
cdr3_nt: TGCGCCAGCAGCCGCGTAGCGGGCCACACAGATACGCAGTATTTT

j_call: TRBJ1-2
d_call: -
v_call: TRBV2
clone_size: -
cdr3_aa: CASSDPANYGYTF
cdr3_nt: TGTGCCAGCAGTGATCCAGCTAACTATGGCTACACCTTC

j_call: TRBJ2-1
d_call: -
v_call: TRBV5-6
clone_size: once
cdr3_aa: CASSSGPIGYNEQFF
cdr3_nt: TGTGCCAGCAGCTCTGGACCTATAGGGTACAATGAGCAGTTCTTC

j_call: TRBJ2-3
d_call: TRBD2
v_call: TRBV7-2
clone_size: -
cdr3_aa: CASSLAHLSGGADTQYF
cdr3_nt: TGTGCCAGCAGCTTAGCGCATTTGAGCGGGGGGGCAGATACGCAGTATTTT

j_call: TRBJ1-2
d_call: TRBD1
v_call: TRBV19
clone_size: -
cdr3_aa: CASSITTGKGYTF
cdr3_nt: TGTGCCAGTAGTATCACGACAGGGAAAGGCTACACCTTC

j_call: TRBJ1-2
d_call: TRBD1
v_call: TRBV7-9
clone_size: -
cdr3_aa: CASSPDRVISGYTF
cdr3_nt: TGTGCCAGCAGCCCGGACAGGGTAATAAGCGGCTACACCTTC

j_call: TRBJ2-1
d_call: -
v_call: TRBV30
clone_size: -
cdr3_aa: CAWSTGNVNEQFF
cdr3_nt: TGTGCCTGGAGTACGGGTAACGTAAATGAGCAGTTCTTC

j_call: TRBJ1-2
d_call: -
v_call: TRBV19
clone_size: -
cdr3_aa: CASSIEKGRNYGYTF
cdr3_nt: TGTGCCAGTAGTATTGAAAAGGGTCGTAACTATGGCTACACCTTC

j_call: TRBJ1-4
d_call: TRBD1
v_call: TRBV5-8
clone_size: once
cdr3_aa: CASSLGWTGGNEKLFF
cdr3_nt: TGTGCCAGCAGCTTGGGGTGGACAGGGGGTAATGAAAAACTGTTTTTT

j_call: TRBJ2-7
d_call: -
v_call: TRBV6-1
clone_size: -
cdr3_aa: CASTTNGGAAYEQYF
cdr3_nt: TGTGCCAGCACCACGAATGGGGGGGCAGCCTACGAGCAGTACTTC

j_call: TRBJ2-1
d_call: TRBD1
v_call: TRBV11-1
clone_size: -
cdr3_aa: CASSQGGWLSYNEQFF
cdr3_nt: TGTGCCAGCAGTCAAGGGGGCTGGCTCTCCTACAATGAGCAGTTCTTC

j_call: TRBJ1-1
d_call: -
v_call: TRBV30
clone_size: few
cdr3_aa: CAWTFGYNTEAFF
cdr3_nt: TGTGCCTGGACATTTGGGTACAACACTGAAGCTTTCTTT

j_call: TRBJ2-7
d_call: -
v_call: TRBV19
clone_size: -
cdr3_aa: CASSIDLSYEQYF
cdr3_nt: TGTGCCAGTAGTATAGATCTCTCCTACGAGCAGTACTTC

j_call: TRBJ1-5
d_call: -
v_call: TRBV7-3
clone_size: -
cdr3_aa: CASSLGRNQPQHF
cdr3_nt: TGTGCCAGCAGCTTAGGTCGCAATCAGCCCCAGCATTTT

j_call: TRBJ1-2
d_call: -
v_call: TRBV7-8
clone_size: -
cdr3_aa: CASSFRDNSYGYTF
cdr3_nt: TGTGCCAGCAGCTTCCGGGACAACTCTTATGGCTACACCTTC

j_call: TRBJ1-2
d_call: -
v_call: TRBV30
clone_size: -
cdr3_aa: CAWNHRGLYGYTF
cdr3_nt: TGTGCCTGGAATCACCGGGGCCTCTATGGCTACACCTTC

j_call: TRBJ1-4
d_call: -
v_call: TRBV15
clone_size: -
cdr3_aa: CATSRDTSQEKLFF
cdr3_nt: TGTGCCACCAGCAGAGATACCTCCCAAGAAAAACTGTTTTTT

j_call: TRBJ2-7
d_call: TRBD2
v_call: TRBV7-2
clone_size: once
cdr3_aa: CASSPSHGGGVYEQYF
cdr3_nt: TGTGCCAGCAGCCCATCGCATGGCGGGGGAGTTTACGAGCAGTACTTC

j_call: TRBJ1-2
d_call: -
v_call: TRBV11-2
clone_size: -
cdr3_aa: CASSLSDDYGYTF
cdr3_nt: TGTGCCAGCAGCCTATCCGATGATTATGGCTACACCTTC

j_call: TRBJ2-5
d_call: -
v_call: TRBV7-6
clone_size: -
cdr3_aa: CASSTRDVQETQYF
cdr3_nt: TGTGCCAGCAGCACCCGGGACGTCCAAGAGACCCAGTACTTC

j_call: TRBJ1-5
d_call: -
v_call: TRBV10-3
clone_size: -
cdr3_aa: CAISRGRLEKGQLQHF
cdr3_nt: TGTGCCATCTCCCGGGGACGTCTTGAGAAGGGTCAGCTCCAGCATTTT

j_call: TRBJ2-1
d_call: -
v_call: TRBV5-1
clone_size: -
cdr3_aa: CASSLVGSSYNEQFF
cdr3_nt: TGCGCCAGCAGCTTGGTGGGGAGCTCCTACAATGAGCAGTTCTTC

j_call: TRBJ2-3
d_call: -
v_call: TRBV7-2
clone_size: few
cdr3_aa: CASSLAQGSRDTQYF
cdr3_nt: TGTGCCAGCAGCCTAGCCCAGGGGTCGAGGGATACGCAGTATTTT

j_call: TRBJ1-1
d_call: -
v_call: TRBV30
clone_size: -
cdr3_aa: CAWNLETEAFF
cdr3_nt: TGTGCCTGGAACCTCGAGACTGAAGCTTTCTTT

j_call: TRBJ2-2
d_call: -
v_call: TRBV5-5
clone_size: -
cdr3_aa: CASSLKGDTNTGELFF
cdr3_nt: TGTGCCAGCAGCTTGAAGGGAGATACGAACACCGGGGAGCTGTTTTTT

j_call: TRBJ1-1
d_call: TRBD1
v_call: TRBV4-1
clone_size: -
cdr3_aa: CASSQGGRGRTNTEAFF
cdr3_nt: TGCGCCAGCAGCCAAGGGGGAAGGGGGCGAACGAACACTGAAGCTTTCTTT

j_call: TRBJ2-3
d_call: -
v_call: TRBV5-6
clone_size: -
cdr3_aa: CASSAVGEGTDTQYF
cdr3_nt: TGTGCCAGCAGCGCGGTTGGGGAAGGGACAGATACGCAGTATTTT

j_call: TRBJ1-2
d_call: TRBD1
v_call: TRBV7-8
clone_size: -
cdr3_aa: CASSSDRVPYGYTF
cdr3_nt: TGTGCCAGCAGCTCCGACAGGGTCCCCTATGGCTACACCTTC

j_call: TRBJ1-1
d_call: -
v_call: TRBV28
clone_size: -
cdr3_aa: CASNSQGNTEAFF
cdr3_nt: TGTGCCAGCAATTCACAGGGGAACACTGAAGCTTTCTTT

j_call: TRBJ2-1
d_call: -
v_call: TRBV10-1
clone_size: -
cdr3_aa: CASSEGTGNTSSEQFF
cdr3_nt: TGCGCCAGCAGTGAGGGTACCGGGAACACGTCTAGCGAGCAGTTCTTC

j_call: TRBJ2-5
d_call: TRBD2
v_call: TRBV6-1
clone_size: -
cdr3_aa: CASSEAGGGVQETQYF
cdr3_nt: TGTGCCAGCAGTGAAGCAGGCGGGGGGGTCCAAGAGACCCAGTACTTC

j_call: TRBJ1-2
d_call: -
v_call: TRBV18
clone_size: few
cdr3_aa: CASSPRPGTAEANYGYTF
cdr3_nt: TGTGCCAGCTCACCACGACCCGGGACGGCTGAAGCTAACTATGGCTACACCTTC

j_call: TRBJ1-2
d_call: TRBD1
v_call: TRBV6-5
clone_size: -
cdr3_aa: CASSDRRQGAYGYTF
cdr3_nt: TGTGCCAGCAGCGACCGTCGACAGGGGGCCTATGGCTACACCTTC

j_call: TRBJ2-3
d_call: -
v_call: TRBV11-3
clone_size: -
cdr3_aa: CASSLARGIDTQYF
cdr3_nt: TGTGCCAGCAGCTTAGCCAGGGGAATAGATACGCAGTATTTT

j_call: TRBJ1-2
d_call: TRBD1
v_call: TRBV28
clone_size: -
cdr3_aa: CASRHPTGANYGYTF
cdr3_nt: TGTGCCAGCAGGCATCCGACAGGGGCTAACTATGGCTACACCTTC

j_call: TRBJ2-7
d_call: -
v_call: TRBV11-2
clone_size: -
cdr3_aa: CASSLDSFGADYEQYF
cdr3_nt: TGTGCCAGCAGCTTAGATTCATTCGGCGCGGACTACGAGCAGTACTTC

j_call: TRBJ2-2
d_call: -
v_call: TRBV2
clone_size: -
cdr3_aa: CASSEQPSTGELFF
cdr3_nt: TGTGCCAGCAGTGAACAGCCGAGCACCGGGGAGCTGTTTTTT

j_call: TRBJ2-2
d_call: TRBD2
v_call: TRBV19
clone_size: -
cdr3_aa: CASSPGLAGGAPNTGELFF
cdr3_nt: TGTGCCAGTAGTCCGGGACTAGCGGGGGGCGCCCCCAACACCGGGGAGCTGTTTTTT

j_call: TRBJ1-1
d_call: -
v_call: TRBV19
clone_size: -
cdr3_aa: CASSIQRGGTEAFF
cdr3_nt: TGTGCCAGTAGTATTCAACGAGGTGGCACTGAAGCTTTCTTT

j_call: TRBJ1-1
d_call: -
v_call: TRBV7-9
clone_size: -
cdr3_aa: CASSLVQTNTEAFF
cdr3_nt: TGTGCCAGCAGCTTGGTCCAGACGAACACTGAAGCTTTCTTT

j_call: TRBJ1-2
d_call: -
v_call: TRBV6-5
clone_size: -
cdr3_aa: CASGWTESFYGYTF
cdr3_nt: TGTGCCAGCGGGTGGACAGAGAGCTTCTATGGCTACACCTTC